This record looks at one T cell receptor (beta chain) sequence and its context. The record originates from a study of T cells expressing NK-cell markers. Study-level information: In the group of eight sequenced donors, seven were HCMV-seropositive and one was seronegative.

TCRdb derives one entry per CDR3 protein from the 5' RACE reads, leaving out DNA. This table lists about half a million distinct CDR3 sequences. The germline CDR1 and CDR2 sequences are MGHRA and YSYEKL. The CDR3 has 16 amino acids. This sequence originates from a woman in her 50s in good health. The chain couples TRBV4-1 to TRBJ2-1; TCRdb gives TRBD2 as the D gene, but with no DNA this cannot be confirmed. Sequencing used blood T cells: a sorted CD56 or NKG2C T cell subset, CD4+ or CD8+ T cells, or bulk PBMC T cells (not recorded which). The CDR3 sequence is CASSRTEREGTYEQFF.